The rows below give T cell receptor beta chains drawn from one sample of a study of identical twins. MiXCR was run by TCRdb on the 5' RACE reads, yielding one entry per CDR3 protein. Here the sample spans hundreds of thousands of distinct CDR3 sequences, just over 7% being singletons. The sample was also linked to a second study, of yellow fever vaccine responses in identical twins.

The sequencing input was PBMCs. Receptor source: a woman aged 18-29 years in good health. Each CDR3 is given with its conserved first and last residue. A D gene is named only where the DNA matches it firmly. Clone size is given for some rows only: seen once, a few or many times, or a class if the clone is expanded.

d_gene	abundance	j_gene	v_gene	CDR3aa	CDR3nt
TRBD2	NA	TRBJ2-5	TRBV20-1	CSATSGSQETQYF	TGCAGTGCTACTAGCGGAAGTCAAGAGACCCAGTACTTC
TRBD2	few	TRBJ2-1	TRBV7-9	CASSLLTSGRACNEQFF	TGTGCCAGCAGCTTATTGACTAGCGGGAGGGCTTGCAATGAGCAGTTCTTC
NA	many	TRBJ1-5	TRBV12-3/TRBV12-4	CASSLGQAVGNQPQHF	TGTGCCAGCAGTTTAGGGCAGGCCGTGGGCAATCAGCCCCAGCATTTT
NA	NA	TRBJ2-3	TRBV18	CASSPLIPSDTQYF	TGTGCCAGCTCACCGCTAATCCCGTCAGATACGCAGTATTTT
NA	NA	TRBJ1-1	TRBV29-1	CSVEAENTEAFF	TGCAGCGTTGAGGCCGAGAACACTGAAGCTTTCTTT
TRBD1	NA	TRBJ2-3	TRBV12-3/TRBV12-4	CASRRQGLGTDTQYF	TGTGCCAGCAGAAGACAGGGGCTGGGAACAGATACGCAGTATTTT
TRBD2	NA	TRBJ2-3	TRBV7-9	CASSQISGKTDTQYF	TGTGCCAGCAGCCAGATTAGCGGGAAGACAGATACGCAGTATTTT
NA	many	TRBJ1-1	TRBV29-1	CSGGTVNTEAFF	TGCAGCGGCGGGACGGTGAACACTGAAGCTTTCTTT
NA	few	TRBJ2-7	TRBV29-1	CSAPGASYEQYF	TGCAGCGCGCCAGGTGCGTCCTACGAGCAGTACTTC
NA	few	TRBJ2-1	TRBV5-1	CASSLYDKSSYNEQFF	TGCGCCAGCAGCTTGTATGATAAGAGCTCCTACAATGAGCAGTTCTTC
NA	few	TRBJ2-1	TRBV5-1	CASSLKWGGDNEQFF	TGCGCCAGCAGCTTGAAGTGGGGGGGCGACAATGAGCAGTTCTTC
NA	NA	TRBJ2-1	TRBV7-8	CASSLELVTYNEQFF	TGTGCCAGCAGCTTAGAACTAGTCACCTACAATGAGCAGTTCTTC
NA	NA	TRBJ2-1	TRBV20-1	CSARFGSYNEQFF	TGCAGTGCTAGGTTCGGGTCTTACAATGAGCAGTTCTTC